The clone carrying this T cell receptor (beta chain) was observed many times. Its cognate antigen is unknown. These data belong to a study of CD8 T cells in ankylosing spondylitis. Study conclusions and caveats: Prior literature has documented some motif variants in synovial fluid and blood from reactive arthritis. Reportedly, disease-linked clones are significantly enriched in ankylosing spondylitis patients' matched synovial fluid. Seemingly distinctive of ankylosing spondylitis blood was a TCR beta motif formed by eight highly homologous variants.

V was clipped by 2 bases and J by 2 bases, with 10 bases between them. The CDR3 contains 15 residues. Germline lookup yields CDR1 MNHEY and CDR2 SMNVEV (reference sequence). A quantitative 5'-RACE method, one with molecular barcodes, was used to make TCR beta libraries. One entry per CDR3 protein results from TCRdb running MiXCR on the 5' RACE reads. Of some 840,000 distinct CDR3 sequences listed, around 11% are singletons. This clonotype was obtained from a male donor with ankylosing spondylitis. The source material was blood, either unsorted or a sorted T cell fraction (not recorded which). This chain joins TRBV27 and TRBJ2-1; D is perhaps TRBD2 (5 bases). The CDR3 sequence: CASSLSGSPYNEQFF. The CDR3 DNA reads as TGTGCCAGCAGTTTAAGTGGGAGTCCCTACAATGAGCAGTTCTTC.